Shown below are 8 T cell receptor beta chains from a single sample sequenced in a study of cytomegalovirus exposure and HLA in healthy donors. PCR primers comprised 60 Vbeta and 13 Jbeta primers. TCRdb's copy holds only in-frame clones and misses some; the assay was immunoSEQ multiplex PCR. The sample includes 45,000 to 65,000 clones, about 82% of them seen just once. Sequences were obtained from PBMCs. These receptors were taken from a man between 25 and 39 years old in good health and CMV-seronegative.

The rearrangement uses TRBV25-1 and TRBJ2-2; 7 nucleotides line up with TRBD1. Trimming took 1 base from V and 7 from J; bases not matched to a gene: 12. Germline-derived CDR1 and CDR2 are MGHDK and SYGVNS. CDR3 length: 17 residues. CDR3 sequence reads: CASSESPGGEGRGELFF. The CDR3 DNA follows: TGTGCCAGCAGTGAATCCCCAGGGGGAGAGGGACGCGGGGAGCTGTTTTTT.

V and J are TRBV4-3 and TRBJ1-1, with D hard to call. The CDR3 covers 15 residues. Trimming took off 2 bases at V and 3 bases at J, with 13 bases between the two ends. CDR1 and CDR2 from the germline V gene are LGHNA and YSLEER. The CDR3 sequence: CASSQSAGWYTEAFF. The CDR3 nucleotides read TGCGCCAGCAGCCAATCCGCCGGGTGGTACACTGAAGCTTTCTTT.

The V and J genes are TRBV30 and TRBJ2-7, with 7 bases fitting TRBD1. Germline CDR1 and CDR2: GTSNPN and SVGIG (reference sequence). The ends lost 1 base at V and 2 bases at J; junction bases unmatched: 2. CDR3 length: 13 residues. The CDR3 DNA reads TGTGCCTGGAGTGAGGGGGCCCCCTACGAGCAGTACTTC. Its protein product is CAWSEGAPYEQYF. Based on the CDR3 plus reference TRBV30 and TRBJ2-7, the full variable domain is SQTIHQWPATLVQPVGSPLSLECTVEGTSNPNLYWYRQAAGRGLQLLFYSVGIGQISSEVPQNLSASRPQDRQFILSSKKLLLSDSGFYLCAWSEGAPYEQYFGPGTRLTVT.

The rearrangement joins TRBV11-3 to TRBJ2-7, with TRBD2 matching 15 bases. Germline trimming cut 4 bases from V and 2 bases from J; bases unmatched to any gene: 6. Germline V gives CDR1 SGHNT, CDR2 YENEEA. This CDR3 contains 17 residues. The CDR3 reads CASSSWTSGRGPYEQYF. CDR3 nucleotide sequence: TGTGCCAGCAGCTCTTGGACTAGCGGGAGGGGACCCTACGAGCAGTACTTC.

This chain joins TRBV6-4 and TRBJ2-1, with 8 nucleotides matching TRBD2. With 0 bases clipped from V and 5 bases from J, the junction kept 6 bases outside the gene matches. The V gene's germline CDR1 is MRHNA and CDR2 SNTAGT. The CDR3 runs to 16 residues. For the CDR3, the DNA is TGTGCCAGCAGTGACTCGGGCACTAGCGGTAACAATGAGCAGTTCTTC. Residues: CASSDSGTSGNNEQFF.

This chain links TRBV7-2 with TRBJ1-2, with TRBD1 identical over 9 bases. The CDR3 spans 13 residues. The junction had 3 bases not matched to a gene; V was cut back by 6 bases and J by 4 bases. CDR1 and CDR2 from the germline V gene are SGHTA and FQGNSA. The CDR3 reads CASREDRGYGYTF. The CDR3 DNA is TGTGCCAGCAGAGAGGACAGGGGCTATGGCTACACCTTC.

V is TRBV5-6 and J is TRBJ1-6, with TRBD1 matching 7 bases. V trimming: 3 bases; J trimming: 9 bases; junction bases outside the gene matches: 9. The CDR3 covers 15 residues. The germline V gene has CDR1 SGHDT and CDR2 YYEEEE. CDR3 protein: CASSSLTGLISPLHF. Here the CDR3 DNA reads TGTGCCAGCAGCTCCCTGACAGGGTTAATTTCACCCCTCCACTTT.

This chain uses TRBV7-2 with TRBJ1-2; 7 bases map to TRBD1. The ends lost 5 bases at V and 4 bases at J; junction bases unmatched: 10. Looked up from germline, CDR1 is SGHTA and CDR2 is FQGNSA. The CDR3 consists of 15 residues. The CDR3 loop reads CASSPTSTGSYGYTF. CDR3 bases: TGTGCCAGCAGCCCCACCTCGACAGGGAGCTATGGCTACACCTTC. The whole variable domain, remainder taken from reference TRBV7-2 and TRBJ1-2, is GAGVSQSPSNKVTEKGKDVELRCDPISGHTALYWYRQSLGQGLEFLIYFQGNSAPDKSGLPSDRFSAERTGGSVSTLTIQRTQQEDSAVYLCASSPTSTGSYGYTFGSGTRLTVV.